This T cell receptor beta chain was observed in a study of shared clonotypes between healthy human individuals. Findings and limits, study-wide: Among donors, sharing of clonotypes was expected to be affected by sequencing depth.

Germline loops: CDR1 SGHTA, CDR2 FQGNSA. This CDR3 spans 15 amino acids. V lost 0 bases to trimming and J lost 7 bases; unmatched junction nucleotides: 8. A remark on this clone: The antigen remains unidentified.

The table came from immunoSEQ multiplex PCR; TCRdb's copy has only in-frame clones and leaves some out. In the table there are 100,000 to 120,000 clones, over 65% of which are singletons. Material for sequencing was memory CD8+ T cells sorted from blood. The sample's subset: CD45RO+ cells pooled with CCR7-negative TemRA cells. The genes are TRBV7-2 and TRBJ2-7; 8 bases line up with TRBD2. This clonotype originated in a woman in her twenties or thirties in good health. CDR3 sequence reads: CASSLAAGGEWEQYF. CDR3 bases: TGTGCCAGCAGCTTAGCGGCGGGAGGCGAATGGGAGCAGTACTTC.